This entry lists 26 T cell receptor beta chains sequenced from one sample in a study of cytomegalovirus exposure and HLA in healthy donors (dated by TCRdb to 2016 to 2017). The library came from the immunoSEQ multiplex PCR assay. For the multiplex PCR, a mixture combining 60 forward primers for TCR Vbeta segments and 13 reverse primers for TCR Jbeta segments was used. This immuneACCESS table, as held by TCRdb, lists in-frame sequences with V and J called but not all clones. Of the missing ones, under half trace to an unresolved V gene in checked studies; the others have no known cause. The table for this sample lists some 180,000 clones; about three quarters of them were counted only once. Approximately 3.7% of the sample is in the top ten clones. The sequencing input was PBMCs. The receptors stem from a woman aged 55 to 70 in good health and CMV-seropositive.

The chain employs TRBV6-1 and TRBJ2-7; 14 bases map to TRBD2. The junction had 3 bases not matched to a gene; V was cut back by 6 bases and J by 2 bases. The CDR3 runs 15 residues. The germline gives CDR1 MNHNS, CDR2 SASEGT. In DNA, the CDR3 is TGTGCCAGCAGCGAGACTAGCGGGAGGGCCTACGAGCAGTACTTC. Encoded protein: CASSETSGRAYEQYF.

The table lists this clone with a count of one. The CDR3 DNA follows: TGTGCCAGCAGCCCCATAGCGGGGGGGGCCACCGGGGAGCTGTTTTTT. It encodes CASSPIAGGATGELFF. The rearrangement links TRBV5-4 to TRBJ2-2; 11 bases align to TRBD2. The CDR3 is 16 residues long. Germline CDR1 and CDR2: SGHNT and YYREEE (reference sequence). After removal of 4 bases from V and 4 bases from J, the junction contained 6 bases not matched to a gene.

By share of the sample, this clone is medium-sized (0.01 to 0.1%). This rearrangement joins TRBV7-3 to TRBJ2-1, with 8 bases lining up with TRBD1. The V segment lost 9 bases and the J segment 5 bases; nucleotides outside the gene matches: 9. The CDR3 consists of 14 residues. The V gene's germline CDR1 is SGHTA and CDR2 FQGTGA. The CDR3 sequence is CARGGQAINNEQFF. The CDR3 region has the DNA TGTGCCAGAGGGGGACAGGCTATTAACAATGAGCAGTTCTTC.

This sequence joins TRBV28 and TRBJ1-1; 7 bases are a match to TRBD1. There are 16 residues in the CDR3. The germline V gene encodes CDR1 MDHEN and CDR2 SYDVKM. V lost 5 bases to trimming and J lost 2 bases; unmatched junction nucleotides: 11. CDR3 DNA sequence: TGTGCCAGCAGTCTCTTTCAGACAGGGCTCAACACTGAAGCTTTCTTT. It encodes CASSLFQTGLNTEAFF.

The chain recombines TRBV30 with TRBJ2-5; 7 nucleotides match TRBD1. This CDR3 contains 11 residues. Per germline, CDR1 GTSNPN and CDR2 SVGIG (reference sequence). The V gene end was trimmed by 2 bases and the J gene end by 9 bases; junction bases not matched to a gene: 3. CDR3: CAWSFTGAQYF. The DNA of the CDR3 is TGTGCCTGGAGTTTTACAGGGGCCCAGTACTTC.

This chain uses TRBV7-3 with TRBJ2-3; no reliable D call. The V gene lost 5 bases and the J gene lost 1 base, with 7 bases spanning the gap. CDR3 length: 13 amino acids. Per germline, CDR1 SGHTA and CDR2 FQGTGA. CDR3 bases: TGTGCCAGCAGCGAGCGCGGCACAGATACGCAGTATTTT. It is translated as CASSERGTDTQYF.

The chain combines TRBV28 with TRBJ2-6; no firm D call. CDR1 MDHEN and CDR2 SYDVKM come from the germline V gene. V was trimmed by 3 bases and J by 0 bases, leaving 6 bases between them. The CDR3 has 15 residues. The CDR3 loop reads CASSLVSSGANVLTF. The DNA of the CDR3 is TGTGCCAGCAGTTTGGTTAGCTCTGGGGCCAACGTCCTGACTTTC.

The chain carries TRBV7-9 and TRBJ1-4, with 8 bases that match TRBD1. The CDR3 is made up of 15 amino acids. V lost 6 bases and J lost 8; bases outside the gene matches: 11. CDR1 is SEHNR and CDR2 is FQNEAQ in the germline V gene (reference sequence). The CDR3 region has the DNA TGTGCCAGCAGGCGACAGGGGACTTCTCGCGAAAAACTGTTTTTT. Protein sequence: CASRRQGTSREKLFF.

The chain has TRBV20-1 and TRBJ1-5; no reliable D call. Germline V gives CDR1 DFQATT, CDR2 SNEGSKA (reference sequence). The V gene lost 7 bases and the J gene lost 5 bases, with 9 bases spanning the gap. This CDR3 has 11 amino acids. CDR3 loop: CSVAVDQPQHF. The CDR3 DNA follows: TGCAGTGTGGCAGTGGATCAGCCCCAGCATTTT.

The DNA of the CDR3 is TGTGCCAGCAGCAAATCGGGCGCGAGGGGGTGGAACACTGAAGCTTTCTTT. Residues: CASSKSGARGWNTEAFF. V and J are TRBV21-1 and TRBJ1-1; TRBD1 is the table's D call, not checked against the DNA. TRBV21-1 is a documented pseudogene. The CDR3 covers 17 residues.

V usage is TRBV4-1 and J usage is TRBJ1-1; D unclear. Germline CDR1 MGHRA, CDR2 YSYEKL. CDR3 length: 15 residues. V lost 4 bases and J lost 0, with 12 bases in between. This CDR3 reads CASSRGALMNTEAFF. DNA for the CDR3: TGCGCCAGCAGCCGCGGAGCACTAATGAACACTGAAGCTTTCTTT.

The V gene is TRBV7-2, the J gene TRBJ1-1; D ambiguous. Deletions cut 2 bases from V and 1 base from J, with 14 bases between. In germline, CDR1 is SGHTA, CDR2 FQGNSA. CDR3 size: 16 residues. The CDR3 loop is CASSLRKGGWNTEAFF. In DNA, the CDR3 is TGTGCCAGCAGCTTACGTAAAGGAGGTTGGAACACTGAAGCTTTCTTT.

Turning to this clone: At one of its ends the junction is not consistent with the germline gene, which may arise from a read error. The chain is built from TRBV29-1 and TRBJ2-6, with 7 positions matching TRBD1. Germline CDR1 is SQVTM and CDR2 is ANQGSEA. The CDR3 consists of 19 residues. The CDR3 loop reads CSVEDFRGQKIPGANGLTF. CDR3 nucleotides: TGCAGCGTTGAAGATTTCAGGGGACAGAAAATTCCTGGGGCCAACGGCCTGACTTTC.

The chain carries TRBV5-4 and TRBJ2-3; 12 nucleotides match TRBD2. The V segment lost 2 bases and the J segment 4 bases; nucleotides outside the gene matches: 11. Germline values: CDR1 SGHNT, CDR2 YYREEE (reference sequence). The CDR3 has 18 amino acids. The DNA for the CDR3 is TGTGCCAGCAGCTTTCCTAGCGGGAGGGCCCGGTTACCAGATACGCAGTATTTT. Its protein is CASSFPSGRARLPDTQYF.

The chain carries TRBV7-2 and TRBJ2-7; D possibly corresponds to TRBD1 (5 bases). CDR1 is SGHTA, CDR2 FQGNSA, per germline. This CDR3 contains 14 residues. Trimming took off 1 base at V and 2 bases at J, with 9 bases between the two ends. This chain's CDR3 is CASSLVQAAYEQYF. In nucleotides, the CDR3 is TGTGCCAGCAGCTTAGTACAGGCCGCCTACGAGCAGTACTTC.

This clone was seen once. The J gene is TRBJ1-1, the V gene TRBV30; 7 positions agree with TRBD1. After removal of 8 bases from V and 2 bases from J, the junction contained 8 bases not matched to a gene. CDR1 and CDR2 (germline): GTSNPN, SVGIG (reference sequence). The CDR3 spans 13 residues. CDR3 loop: CARDRQGNTEAFF. The CDR3 DNA is TGTGCCCGCGACCGACAGGGCAACACTGAAGCTTTCTTT. Combining the CDR3 with reference TRBV30 and TRBJ1-1 gives the whole variable domain SQTIHQWPATLVQPVGSPLSLECTVEGTSNPNLYWYRQAAGRGLQLLFYSVGIGQISSEVPQNLSASRPQDRQFILSSKKLLLSDSGFYLCARDRQGNTEAFFGQGTRLTVV.

This clone appeared once. The CDR3 protein is CASSLESLYGYTF. In nucleotides, the CDR3 is TGTGCCAGCAGTTTAGAGTCGCTATATGGCTACACCTTC. The chain uses TRBV28 and TRBJ1-2; unclear D gene. Between the trimmed V and J ends, which lost 2 bases and 5 bases, there was a span of 9 bases. CDR3 length equals 13 residues. Germline-derived CDR1 and CDR2 are MDHEN and SYDVKM.

The chain has TRBV7-2 and TRBJ2-7; D is unresolved. The V end was cut by 5 bases, the J end by 4 bases, with 6 bases between. The CDR3 covers 11 residues. Looked up from germline, CDR1 is SGHTA and CDR2 is FQGNSA. CDR3 region: CASSAQYEQYF. The DNA for the CDR3 is TGTGCCAGCAGCGCACAGTACGAGCAGTACTTC.

Turning to this clone: The missing conserved phenylalanine or tryptophan at the end of this CDR3 makes a read error likely. The chain's CDR3 is CASSKTGGYEQYL. The CDR3 nucleotides are TGTGCCAGCAGTAAGACAGGGGGCTACGAGCAGTACCTC. The V gene is TRBV2, the J gene TRBJ2-7; TRBD1 matches at 9 bases. The trim removed 5 bases at V and 3 bases at J, leaving 2 bases unmatched. CDR1 is SNHLY, CDR2 FYNNEI, per germline. This CDR3 contains 13 residues.

J is TRBJ1-1 and V is TRBV27; 7 bases are a match to TRBD1. V gave up 3 bases and J gave up 8 bases; unmatched junction bases: 9. The CDR3 totals 14 residues. The germline CDR1 and CDR2 sequences are MNHEY and SMNVEV (reference sequence). CDR3 sequence: CASSLTGWNGEAFF. As DNA, the CDR3 is TGTGCCAGCAGTTTGACAGGGTGGAACGGAGAAGCTTTCTTT.

On this clone itself: At one of its ends the junction is not consistent with the germline gene, which may arise from a read error. This rearrangement joins TRBV7-7 to TRBJ1-1; TRBD1 aligns across 8 bases. Germline V gene data show CDR1 as SSHAT and CDR2 as FNYEAQ (reference sequence). This CDR3 is 13 amino acids long. CDR3 sequence (DNA): TGTGCTAGCAGCTTACGACAGGGGTCTGAAGCTTTCTTT. It yields the protein CASSLRQGSEAFF.

The chain has TRBV10-3 and TRBJ2-1; 10 positions match TRBD2. CDR1 ENHRY and CDR2 SYGVKD come from the germline V gene. With V trimmed by 3 bases and J by 9 bases, 2 bases remained unmatched. This CDR3 comprises 13 residues. CDR3 DNA: TGTGCCATCAGTGATTTAGCGGGGGGTGAGCAGTTCTTC. Encoded protein: CAISDLAGGEQFF.

This CDR3 is CASSLSDEQYF. In DNA form, the CDR3 reads TGTGCCAGCAGCTTGTCAGACGAGCAGTACTTC. The rearrangement joins TRBV5-4 to TRBJ2-7; D is unclear. The germline V gene encodes CDR1 SGHNT and CDR2 YYREEE (reference sequence). V was trimmed by 1 base and J by 5 bases, leaving 4 bases between them. The CDR3 consists of 11 residues.

Only one count was recorded for this clone. The rearrangement joins TRBV2 to TRBJ1-4; D perhaps matches TRBD1 (5 bases). Germline loops: CDR1 SNHLY, CDR2 FYNNEI. V was trimmed by 11 bases and J by 0 bases, leaving 7 bases between them. The CDR3 is 12 residues long. In DNA, the CDR3 is TGTGCCGGGGGGGCAACTAATGAAAAACTGTTTTTT. As protein: CAGGATNEKLFF. Combining the CDR3 with reference TRBV2 and TRBJ1-4 gives the whole variable domain EPEVTQTPSHQVTQMGQEVILRCVPISNHLYFYWYRQILGQKVEFLVSFYNNEISEKSEIFDDQFSVERPDGSNFTLKIRSTKLEDSAMYFCAGGATNEKLFFGSGTQLSVL.

This rearrangement joins TRBV28 to TRBJ2-7; 12 bases are a match to TRBD2. The V gene's germline CDR1 is MDHEN and CDR2 SYDVKM. Losses at the gene ends were 4 bases for V and 4 bases for J; bases not matched to a gene: 8. The CDR3 runs 16 residues. Here the CDR3 reads CASSSPTSGSSYEQYF. CDR3 sequence (DNA): TGTGCCAGCAGTTCTCCGACTAGCGGGAGTTCTTACGAGCAGTACTTC. The whole variable domain, remainder taken from reference TRBV28 and TRBJ2-7, is DVKVTQSSRYLVKRTGEKVFLECVQDMDHENMFWYRQDPGLGLRLIYFSYDVKMKEKGDIPEGYSVSREKKERFSLILESASTNQTSMYLCASSSPTSGSSYEQYFGPGTRLTVT.

This clone was seen a few times. This chain uses TRBV10-3 with TRBJ2-1, with 15 bases matching TRBD2. CDR3 length equals 17 residues. Germline-derived CDR1 and CDR2 are ENHRY and SYGVKD. The J segment lost 0 bases and the V segment lost 6 bases, leaving 3 bases of the junction unmatched. In nucleotides, the CDR3 is TGTGCCATCAGAGGACTAGCGGGAGGGCCCTCCTACAATGAGCAGTTCTTC. Its translation: CAIRGLAGGPSYNEQFF.